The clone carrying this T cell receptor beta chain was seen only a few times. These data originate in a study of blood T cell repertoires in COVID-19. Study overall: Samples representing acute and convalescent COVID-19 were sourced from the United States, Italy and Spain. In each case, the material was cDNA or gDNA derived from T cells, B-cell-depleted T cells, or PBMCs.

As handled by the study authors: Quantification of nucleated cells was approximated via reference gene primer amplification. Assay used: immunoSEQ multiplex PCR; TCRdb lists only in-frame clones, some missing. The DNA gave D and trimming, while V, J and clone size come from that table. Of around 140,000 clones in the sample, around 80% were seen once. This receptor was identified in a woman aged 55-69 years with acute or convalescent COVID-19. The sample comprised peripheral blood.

The CDR3 DNA is TGTGCCAGCACCAACTTAGGGGGGGTTCCCCACTATGGCTACACCTTC. Translating it yields CASTNLGGVPHYGYTF. This chain connects TRBV28 to TRBJ1-2; possibly TRBD1 for D (6 bases). Germline V CDR1 and CDR2: MDHEN, SYDVKM. Trimming left V 7 bases short and J 3 bases short, with 21 bases between. The CDR3 has 16 residues.